This is a list of T cell receptor beta chains from one sample in a study of T cells in Graves' hyperthyroidism and ophthalmopathy. TCRdb used MiXCR to reprocess the multiplex PCR reads, holding one entry per CDR3 protein. The sample carries roughly 400,000 distinct CDR3 sequences, over 12% recorded once. The sequenced sample consisted of blood. These TCRs come from a man between 45 and 60 years old with Graves' ophthalmopathy. CDR3s leave out the opening cysteine and the closing phenylalanine or tryptophan. A D gene is named only where the DNA matches it firmly. Rows may omit the clone size; those that give it use once, few, many or a size class.

abundance: many
v_gene: TRBV5-6
j_gene: TRBJ2-6
d_gene: NA
CDR3aa: ASSLWGSGANVLT

abundance: many
v_gene: TRBV29-1
j_gene: TRBJ2-1
d_gene: NA
CDR3aa: SVEYLASDEQF

abundance: many
v_gene: TRBV11-1
j_gene: TRBJ1-2
d_gene: NA
CDR3aa: ASSLGGNIGYT

abundance: few
v_gene: TRBV2
j_gene: TRBJ1-4
d_gene: TRBD1
CDR3aa: ASNRGLRATNEKLF

abundance: NA
v_gene: TRBV5-1
j_gene: TRBJ1-1
d_gene: NA
CDR3aa: ASSFRTGNTEAF

abundance: many
v_gene: TRBV6-1
j_gene: TRBJ1-1
d_gene: NA
CDR3aa: ASSEWAPAF

abundance: NA
v_gene: TRBV5-5
j_gene: TRBJ1-2
d_gene: NA
CDR3aa: ASRRPGDRYGYT

abundance: NA
v_gene: TRBV10-3
j_gene: TRBJ1-5
d_gene: TRBD1
CDR3aa: AISEARGGGSQPQH

abundance: few
v_gene: TRBV18
j_gene: TRBJ2-4
d_gene: TRBD2
CDR3aa: ASSPERGVKNIQY

abundance: NA
v_gene: TRBV28
j_gene: TRBJ1-1
d_gene: TRBD1
CDR3aa: ASSLPGGIGASNTEAF

abundance: many
v_gene: TRBV3-1
j_gene: TRBJ1-1
d_gene: NA
CDR3aa: ASSPQMENTEAF

abundance: NA
v_gene: TRBV6-1
j_gene: TRBJ2-1
d_gene: TRBD2
CDR3aa: ASGAIIRSGSYEQF

abundance: NA
v_gene: TRBV19
j_gene: TRBJ1-4
d_gene: TRBD1
CDR3aa: ASHHWTDRGNEKLF

abundance: NA
v_gene: TRBV27
j_gene: TRBJ2-7
d_gene: NA
CDR3aa: ASSPQGPSYEQY

abundance: many
v_gene: TRBV12-3/TRBV12-4
j_gene: TRBJ1-5
d_gene: NA
CDR3aa: ASSLDSINQPQH

abundance: NA
v_gene: TRBV18
j_gene: TRBJ1-1
d_gene: NA
CDR3aa: ASSPPSTGKTEAF

abundance: many
v_gene: TRBV7-2
j_gene: TRBJ2-1
d_gene: NA
CDR3aa: ASSFTSAGEQF

abundance: many
v_gene: TRBV24-1
j_gene: TRBJ2-3
d_gene: TRBD2
CDR3aa: ATSDLNREVGTDTQY

abundance: NA
v_gene: TRBV19
j_gene: TRBJ1-2
d_gene: NA
CDR3aa: ASSIGEGAGGGFLYGYT

abundance: many
v_gene: TRBV11-2
j_gene: TRBJ2-1
d_gene: TRBD2
CDR3aa: ASSLPTSGRDNEQF

abundance: few
v_gene: TRBV20-1
j_gene: TRBJ1-2
d_gene: NA
CDR3aa: SARANLIYGYT

abundance: many
v_gene: TRBV18
j_gene: TRBJ2-7
d_gene: NA
CDR3aa: ASSPESPSTGYEQY

abundance: NA
v_gene: TRBV11-1
j_gene: TRBJ2-1
d_gene: NA
CDR3aa: ASNLRDGSNEQF

abundance: NA
v_gene: TRBV29-1
j_gene: TRBJ1-1
d_gene: NA
CDR3aa: SVEGKGRTEAF

abundance: many
v_gene: TRBV3-1
j_gene: TRBJ2-2
d_gene: NA
CDR3aa: ASSQDSGFGELF

abundance: many
v_gene: TRBV24-1
j_gene: TRBJ2-1
d_gene: TRBD1
CDR3aa: ATSDPGQDKRDEQF

abundance: many
v_gene: TRBV2
j_gene: TRBJ2-3
d_gene: NA
CDR3aa: ASRVDGVPDTQY

abundance: many
v_gene: TRBV28
j_gene: TRBJ2-1
d_gene: TRBD2
CDR3aa: ASSLKLGTSGSVEQF

abundance: many
v_gene: TRBV7-9
j_gene: TRBJ1-1
d_gene: NA
CDR3aa: ASSVLQGTEAF

abundance: NA
v_gene: TRBV2
j_gene: TRBJ2-2
d_gene: TRBD2
CDR3aa: ASDGGRAITGELF

abundance: many
v_gene: TRBV10-3
j_gene: TRBJ1-1
d_gene: NA
CDR3aa: AISEQGNTEAF